The clone carrying this T cell receptor beta chain was counted only a few times. Its antigen remains unidentified. TCRdb itself ran the 5' RACE reads through MiXCR, one entry per CDR3 protein. The sample has roughly 440,000 distinct CDR3 sequences; 17% are singletons. The data were taken from a study of CD8 T cells in ankylosing spondylitis. Points from the study as a whole: A motif of 7 to 9 highly homologous TCR beta variants was seen as apparently characteristic of ankylosing spondylitis blood.

The germline CDR1 and CDR2 sequences are GTSNPN and SVGIG (reference sequence). Germline trimming cut 7 bases from V and 6 bases from J; bases unmatched to any gene: 8. The CDR3 loop spans 14 amino acids. The chain is built from TRBV30 and TRBJ1-5, with 11 positions matching TRBD1. What was sequenced was blood, either unsorted or a sorted T cell fraction (not recorded which). The sequence was collected from a male donor with ankylosing spondylitis. The CDR3 coding sequence is TGTGCCTACCAACTCGGGACAGGGGGTCAGCCCCAGCATTTT. Translated, it gives CAYQLGTGGQPQHF.